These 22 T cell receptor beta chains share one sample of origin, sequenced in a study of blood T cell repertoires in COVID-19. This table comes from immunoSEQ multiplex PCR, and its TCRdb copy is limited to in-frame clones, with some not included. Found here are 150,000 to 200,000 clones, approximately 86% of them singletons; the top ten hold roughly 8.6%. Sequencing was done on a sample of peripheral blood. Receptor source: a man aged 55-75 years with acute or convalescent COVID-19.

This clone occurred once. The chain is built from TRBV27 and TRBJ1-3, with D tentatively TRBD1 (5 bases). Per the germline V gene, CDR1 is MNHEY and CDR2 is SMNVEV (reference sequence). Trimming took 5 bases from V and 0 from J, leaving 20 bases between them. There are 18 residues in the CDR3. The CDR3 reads CASSRPGDSPNSGNTIYF. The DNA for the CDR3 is TGTGCCAGCAGTCGTCCTGGGGACTCCCCAAACTCTGGAAACACCATATATTTT.

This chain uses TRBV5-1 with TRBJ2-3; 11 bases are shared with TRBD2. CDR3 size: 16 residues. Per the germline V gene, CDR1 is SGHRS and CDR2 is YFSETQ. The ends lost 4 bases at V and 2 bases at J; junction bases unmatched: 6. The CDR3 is CASSLLAGGNTDTQYF. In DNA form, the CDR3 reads TGCGCCAGCAGCCTCTTAGCGGGAGGGAACACAGATACGCAGTATTTT.

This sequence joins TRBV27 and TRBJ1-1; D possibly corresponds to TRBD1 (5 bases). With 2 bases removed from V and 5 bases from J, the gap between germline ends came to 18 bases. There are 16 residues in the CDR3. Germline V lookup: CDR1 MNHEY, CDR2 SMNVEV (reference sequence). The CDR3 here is CASSLGSPGGWTEAFF. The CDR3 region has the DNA TGTGCCAGCAGTTTAGGGTCCCCCGGGGGATGGACTGAAGCTTTCTTT.

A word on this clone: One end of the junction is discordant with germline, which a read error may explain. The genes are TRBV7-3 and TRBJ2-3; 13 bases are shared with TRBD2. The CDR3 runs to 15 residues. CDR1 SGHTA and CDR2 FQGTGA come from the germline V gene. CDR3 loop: CASSLMGQGLAGATF. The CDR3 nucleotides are TGTGCCAGCAGCTTAATGGGCCAAGGACTAGCGGGAGCCACTTTT.

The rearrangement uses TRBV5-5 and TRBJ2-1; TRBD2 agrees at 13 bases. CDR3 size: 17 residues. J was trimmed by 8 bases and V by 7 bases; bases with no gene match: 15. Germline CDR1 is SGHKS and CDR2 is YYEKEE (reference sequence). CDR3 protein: CASSPGPGTSGMYEQFF. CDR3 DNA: TGTGCCAGCTCCCCGGGGCCCGGGACTAGCGGGATGTATGAGCAGTTCTTC.

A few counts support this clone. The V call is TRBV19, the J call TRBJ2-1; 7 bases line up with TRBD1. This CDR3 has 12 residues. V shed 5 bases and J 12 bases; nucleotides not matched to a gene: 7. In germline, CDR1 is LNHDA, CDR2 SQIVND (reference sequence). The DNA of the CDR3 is TGTGCCAGTAGTTGGTCGGGACAGCCGCAGTTCTTC. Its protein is CASSWSGQPQFF.

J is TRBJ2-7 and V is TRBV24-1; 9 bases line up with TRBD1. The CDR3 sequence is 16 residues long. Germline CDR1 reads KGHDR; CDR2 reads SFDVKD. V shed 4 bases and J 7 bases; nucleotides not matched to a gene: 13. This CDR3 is CATSDSRTGVKSEQYF. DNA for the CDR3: TGTGCCACCAGTGACTCCAGGACAGGGGTTAAATCAGAGCAGTACTTC.

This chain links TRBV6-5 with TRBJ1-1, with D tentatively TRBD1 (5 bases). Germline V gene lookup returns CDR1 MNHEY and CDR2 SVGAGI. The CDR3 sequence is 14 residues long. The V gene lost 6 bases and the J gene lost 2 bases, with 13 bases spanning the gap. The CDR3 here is CASRGGLGNTEAFF. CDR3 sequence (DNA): TGTGCCAGCAGGGGGGGTTTGGGAAACACTGAAGCTTTCTTT.

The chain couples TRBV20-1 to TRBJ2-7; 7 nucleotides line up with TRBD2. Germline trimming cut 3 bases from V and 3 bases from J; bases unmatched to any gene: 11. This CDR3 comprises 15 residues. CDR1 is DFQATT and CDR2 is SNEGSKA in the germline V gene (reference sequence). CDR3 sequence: CSASPAGRVFYEQYF. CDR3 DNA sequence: TGCAGTGCTAGTCCCGCAGGGAGGGTTTTCTACGAGCAGTACTTC.

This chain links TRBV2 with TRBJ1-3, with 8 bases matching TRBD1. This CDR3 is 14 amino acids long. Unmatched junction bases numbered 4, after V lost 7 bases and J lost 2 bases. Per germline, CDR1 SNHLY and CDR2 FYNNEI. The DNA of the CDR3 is TGTGCCAGCACCACGGGACAGGCTGGAAACACCATATATTTT. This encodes CASTTGQAGNTIYF.

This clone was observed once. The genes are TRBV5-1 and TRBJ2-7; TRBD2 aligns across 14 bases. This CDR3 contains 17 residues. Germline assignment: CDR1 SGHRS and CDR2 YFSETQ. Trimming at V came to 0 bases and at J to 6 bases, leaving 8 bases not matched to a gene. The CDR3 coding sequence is TGCGCCAGCAGCTTGGGTCCGACTAGCGGGAGGGTGGGCGAGCAGTACTTC. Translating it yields CASSLGPTSGRVGEQYF.

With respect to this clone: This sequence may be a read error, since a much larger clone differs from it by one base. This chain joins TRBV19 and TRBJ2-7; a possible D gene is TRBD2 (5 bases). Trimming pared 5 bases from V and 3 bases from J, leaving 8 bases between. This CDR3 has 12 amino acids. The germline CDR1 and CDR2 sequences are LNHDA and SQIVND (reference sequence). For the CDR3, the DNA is TGTGCCAGTAGTCCCCGGGGCTACGAGCAGTACTTC. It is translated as CASSPRGYEQYF.

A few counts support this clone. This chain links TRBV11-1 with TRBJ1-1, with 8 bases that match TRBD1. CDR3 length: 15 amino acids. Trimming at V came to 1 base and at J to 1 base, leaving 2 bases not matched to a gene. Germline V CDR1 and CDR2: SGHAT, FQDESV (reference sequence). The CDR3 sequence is CASSLGTGRNTEAFF. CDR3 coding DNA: TGTGCCAGCAGCTTAGGGACAGGGCGGAACACTGAAGCTTTCTTT. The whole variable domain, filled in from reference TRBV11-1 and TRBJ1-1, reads EAEVAQSPRYKITEKSQAVAFWCDPISGHATLYWYRQILGQGPELLVQFQDESVVDDSQLPKDRFSAERLKGVDSTLKIQPAELGDSAMYLCASSLGTGRNTEAFFGQGTRLTVV.

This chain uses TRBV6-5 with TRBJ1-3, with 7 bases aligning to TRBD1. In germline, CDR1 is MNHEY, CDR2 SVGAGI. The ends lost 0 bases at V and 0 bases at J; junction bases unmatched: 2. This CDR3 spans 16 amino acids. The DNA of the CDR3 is TGTGCCAGCAGTTACTCACAGGGGCGCTCTGGAAACACCATATATTTT. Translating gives CASSYSQGRSGNTIYF.

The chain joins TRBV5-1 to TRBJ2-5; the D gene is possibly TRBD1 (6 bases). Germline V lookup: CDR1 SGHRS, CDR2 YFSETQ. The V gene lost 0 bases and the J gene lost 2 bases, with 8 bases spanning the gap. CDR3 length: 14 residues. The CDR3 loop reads CASSLVQGQETQYF. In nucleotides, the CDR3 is TGCGCCAGCAGCTTGGTCCAGGGGCAAGAGACCCAGTACTTC.

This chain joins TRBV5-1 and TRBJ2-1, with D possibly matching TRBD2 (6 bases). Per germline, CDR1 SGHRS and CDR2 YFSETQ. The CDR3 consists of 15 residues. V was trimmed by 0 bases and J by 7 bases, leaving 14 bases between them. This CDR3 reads CASSLAGDGRNEQFF. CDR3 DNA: TGCGCCAGCAGCTTGGCCGGGGACGGGAGAAATGAGCAGTTCTTC.

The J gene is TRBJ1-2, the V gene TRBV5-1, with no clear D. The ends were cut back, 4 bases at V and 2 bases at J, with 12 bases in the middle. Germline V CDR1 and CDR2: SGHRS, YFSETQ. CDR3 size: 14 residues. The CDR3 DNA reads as TGCGCCAGCAGCCCGGAGACGGGAAACTATGGCTACACCTTC. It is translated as CASSPETGNYGYTF.

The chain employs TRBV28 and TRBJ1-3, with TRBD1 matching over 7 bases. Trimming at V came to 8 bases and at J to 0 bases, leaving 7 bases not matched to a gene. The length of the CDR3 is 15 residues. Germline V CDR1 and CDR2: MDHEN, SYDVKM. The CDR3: CASGTGELSGNTIYF. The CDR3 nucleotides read TGTGCCAGCGGAACAGGGGAGCTCTCTGGAAACACCATATATTTT.

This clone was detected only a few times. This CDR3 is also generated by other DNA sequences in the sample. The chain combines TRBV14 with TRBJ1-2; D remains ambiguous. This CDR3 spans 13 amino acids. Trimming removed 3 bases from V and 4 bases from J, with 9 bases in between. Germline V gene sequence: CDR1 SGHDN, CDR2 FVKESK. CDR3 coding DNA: TGTGCCAGCAGCCATGGCCCTAGCTATGGCTACACCTTC. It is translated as CASSHGPSYGYTF.

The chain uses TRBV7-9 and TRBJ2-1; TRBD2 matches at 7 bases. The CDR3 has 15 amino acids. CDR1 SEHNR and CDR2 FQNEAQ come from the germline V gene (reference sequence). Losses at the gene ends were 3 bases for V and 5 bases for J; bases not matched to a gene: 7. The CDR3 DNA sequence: TGTGCCAGCAGCTTGATAAGCGGGACGAACAATGAGCAGTTCTTC. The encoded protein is CASSLISGTNNEQFF.

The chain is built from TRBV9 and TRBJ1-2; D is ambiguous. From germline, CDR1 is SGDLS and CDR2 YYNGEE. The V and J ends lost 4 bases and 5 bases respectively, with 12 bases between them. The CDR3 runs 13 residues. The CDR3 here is CASSSRYRYGYTF. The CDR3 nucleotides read TGTGCCAGCAGCAGCAGGTACAGATATGGCTACACCTTC.

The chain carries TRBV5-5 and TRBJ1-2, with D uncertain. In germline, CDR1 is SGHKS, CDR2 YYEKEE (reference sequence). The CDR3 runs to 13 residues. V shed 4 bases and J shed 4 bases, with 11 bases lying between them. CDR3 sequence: CASSPTASYGYTF. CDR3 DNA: TGTGCCAGCAGCCCTACTGCTTCCTATGGCTACACCTTC.